The rows below give T cell receptor beta chains drawn from one sample of a study of shared clonotypes between healthy human individuals. TCRdb's copy holds only in-frame clones and misses some; the assay was immunoSEQ multiplex PCR. Of millions of clones listed, 95% are singletons. What was sequenced was naive CD4+ T cells sorted from blood. These receptors were taken from a man aged 18 to 30 in good health. The CDR3 runs from the conserved cysteine through the conserved F or W. The order of the fields is J gene, clone size, V gene, D gene, CDR3 length, CDR3 protein, CDR3 DNA. D genes are given only for firm matches. Clone size is not always given. Where it is, it says once, few, many or a class for expanded clones.

J gene: TRBJ2-1
clone size: NA
V gene: TRBV30
D gene: TRBD2
CDR3 length: 18
CDR3 protein: CAWSAGTSGRAALYEQFF
CDR3 DNA: TGTGCCTGGAGTGCGGGGACTAGCGGGAGGGCCGCGTTGTATGAGCAGTTCTTC

J gene: TRBJ2-3
clone size: NA
V gene: TRBV7-3
D gene: TRBD2
CDR3 length: 12
CDR3 protein: CASSSLAGTQYF
CDR3 DNA: TGTGCCAGCAGCTCCTTAGCGGGTACGCAGTATTTT

J gene: TRBJ1-3
clone size: NA
V gene: TRBV30
D gene: NA
CDR3 length: 16
CDR3 protein: CAWKDSMTSSGNTIYF
CDR3 DNA: TGTGCCTGGAAAGACAGTATGACCAGCTCTGGAAACACCATATATTTT

J gene: TRBJ2-1
clone size: NA
V gene: TRBV29-1
D gene: NA
CDR3 length: 13
CDR3 protein: CSAGLWGLNEQFF
CDR3 DNA: TGCAGCGCCGGACTTTGGGGGCTCAATGAGCAGTTCTTC

J gene: TRBJ2-3
clone size: NA
V gene: TRBV7-7
D gene: TRBD2
CDR3 length: 15
CDR3 protein: CASSPSGLATDTQYF
CDR3 DNA: TGTGCTAGCAGCCCGTCCGGACTAGCTACAGATACGCAGTATTTT

J gene: TRBJ1-2
clone size: NA
V gene: TRBV29-1
D gene: NA
CDR3 length: 14
CDR3 protein: CSTEAGGVHPGYTF
CDR3 DNA: TGCAGCACCGAGGCCGGGGGCGTTCATCCTGGCTACACCTTC

J gene: TRBJ2-7
clone size: once
V gene: TRBV5-1
D gene: NA
CDR3 length: 17
CDR3 protein: CASSLAETGAASYEQYF
CDR3 DNA: TGCGCCAGCAGCTTGGCCGAGACAGGAGCTGCCTCCTACGAGCAGTACTTC

J gene: TRBJ2-1
clone size: NA
V gene: TRBV19
D gene: TRBD2
CDR3 length: 16
CDR3 protein: CASSALSGIAYNEQFF
CDR3 DNA: TGTGCCAGTAGTGCCCTTAGCGGGATTGCCTACAATGAGCAGTTCTTC

J gene: TRBJ2-5
clone size: NA
V gene: TRBV5-6
D gene: TRBD1
CDR3 length: 14
CDR3 protein: CATGAGTGGETQYF
CDR3 DNA: TGTGCCACAGGAGCCGGGACAGGGGGTGAGACCCAGTACTTC

J gene: TRBJ2-7
clone size: once
V gene: TRBV11-2
D gene: TRBD1
CDR3 length: 14
CDR3 protein: CASSLPGTAYEQYF
CDR3 DNA: TGTGCCAGCAGCTTACCCGGGACAGCCTACGAGCAGTACTTC

J gene: TRBJ2-5
clone size: NA
V gene: TRBV7-2
D gene: NA
CDR3 length: 16
CDR3 protein: CASSLALLDRQETQYF
CDR3 DNA: TGTGCCAGCAGCTTAGCGCTATTGGACCGACAAGAGACCCAGTACTTC

J gene: TRBJ1-2
clone size: once
V gene: TRBV19
D gene: NA
CDR3 length: 13
CDR3 protein: CASSIQGNYGYTF
CDR3 DNA: TGTGCCAGTAGTATTCAGGGTAACTATGGCTACACCTTC

J gene: TRBJ1-1
clone size: NA
V gene: TRBV19
D gene: NA
CDR3 length: 13
CDR3 protein: CASSWGTNTEAFF
CDR3 DNA: TGTGCCAGTAGTTGGGGCACTAACACTGAAGCTTTCTTT

J gene: TRBJ2-2
clone size: NA
V gene: TRBV15
D gene: TRBD1
CDR3 length: 15
CDR3 protein: CATSRARGPHGELFF
CDR3 DNA: TGTGCCACCAGCAGAGCCAGGGGGCCCCACGGGGAGCTGTTTTTT

J gene: TRBJ1-2
clone size: NA
V gene: TRBV5-5
D gene: TRBD1
CDR3 length: 14
CDR3 protein: CASSLDRGNFGYTF
CDR3 DNA: TGTGCCAGCAGCTTGGACAGGGGAAATTTTGGCTACACCTTC

J gene: TRBJ2-5
clone size: NA
V gene: TRBV29-1
D gene: NA
CDR3 length: 14
CDR3 protein: CSVGGQILAETQYF
CDR3 DNA: TGCAGCGTCGGGGGACAAATCCTGGCAGAGACCCAGTACTTC